This T cell receptor beta chain derives from a study of cytomegalovirus exposure and HLA in healthy donors. The wider study: The platform used for the 100 to 150 validation repertoires matched that of the approximately 670 first-cohort repertoires, a later analysis reported. General observations from the study: In vitro experiments confirmed that three CMV-associated chains were specific for CMV antigens.

Of note for this clone: Its antigen remains unknown.

Here immunoSEQ multiplex PCR was the method, and the copy in TCRdb shows in-frame clones only, minus some. The table includes 150,000 to 250,000 clones, approximately 78% detected once. Trimming removed 8 bases from V and 3 bases from J, with 10 bases in between. Germline CDR1 is MNHEY and CDR2 is SVGAGI. This CDR3 region has 12 residues. The sequence derives from a woman in her 30s in good health and CMV-seronegative. The source material was PBMCs. The chain has TRBV6-5 and TRBJ1-2, with D uncertain. CDR3 nucleotide sequence: TGTGCCAGCGGCCAGCGGGACTATGGCTACACCTTC. Protein sequence: CASGQRDYGYTF.